This passage covers 8 T cell receptor beta chains from one sample sequenced in a study of blood T cell repertoires in COVID-19. The repertoire was sequenced with immunoSEQ multiplex PCR; TCRdb's copy has only in-frame clones and lacks some. This sample has 95,000 to 150,000 clones, with about four fifths found just once. Sequencing was carried out using peripheral blood. These TCRs come from a man aged 25-45 years with COVID-19, enrolled during active disease.

This clone was observed many times. The chain couples TRBV6-5 to TRBJ1-5, with D unresolved. The CDR3 length is 15 residues. V lost 6 bases and J 2 bases, leaving 14 bases between the germline ends. Germline CDR1 is MNHEY and CDR2 is SVGAGI. The CDR3 region has the DNA TGTGCCAGCAGCCGGGGTGCTTATGGCAATCAGCCCCAGCATTTT. It translates to CASSRGAYGNQPQHF.

This chain connects TRBV3-1 (or the pseudogene TRBV3-2) to TRBJ1-3; D is possibly TRBD1 (6 bases). CDR3 size: 14 residues. Germline CDR1 LGHDT, CDR2 YNNKEL (reference sequence). V shed 3 bases and J shed 1 base, with 7 bases lying between them. This CDR3 reads CASSQRGSGNTIYF. CDR3 sequence (DNA): TGTGCCAGCAGCCAGAGGGGGTCTGGAAACACCATATATTTT.

The chain combines TRBV4-1 with TRBJ2-5, with 11 bases that match TRBD2. The CDR3 consists of 16 residues. CDR1 is MGHRA, CDR2 YSYEKL, per germline. Germline trimming cut 0 bases from V and 5 bases from J; bases unmatched to any gene: 5. This CDR3 reads CASSQDGTSGWETQYF. Here the CDR3 DNA reads TGCGCCAGCAGCCAAGACGGGACTAGCGGTTGGGAGACCCAGTACTTC.

CDR3 residues: CASRLAANTEAFF. The DNA of the CDR3 is TGTGCCAGCAGGTTGGCCGCGAACACTGAAGCTTTCTTT. The rearrangement links TRBV6-5 to TRBJ1-1, with unresolved D. The CDR3 sequence is 13 residues long. Trimming cost V 6 bases and J 1 base, with 9 bases left between them. Germline CDR1 is MNHEY and CDR2 is SVGAGI.

This clone was counted at least ten times. The chain is built from TRBV14 and TRBJ1-2; 7 nucleotides line up with TRBD1. The CDR3 is made up of 18 amino acids. The trim removed 0 bases at V and 4 bases at J, leaving 14 bases unmatched. Per germline, CDR1 SGHDN and CDR2 FVKESK. CDR3 sequence reads: CASSQDRGQGGSIYGYTF. CDR3 sequence (DNA): TGTGCCAGCAGCCAAGATCGCGGGCAGGGGGGTTCAATCTATGGCTACACCTTC.

The gene calls are TRBV5-1 and TRBJ2-5; D is unclear. Germline loops: CDR1 SGHRS, CDR2 YFSETQ. This CDR3 has 12 amino acids. The ends were cut back, 7 bases at V and 5 bases at J, with 12 bases in the middle. The CDR3 reads CASYISRETQYF. DNA for the CDR3: TGCGCCAGCTACATTTCGAGGGAGACCCAGTACTTC.

V usage is TRBV9 and J usage is TRBJ2-1, with TRBD1 matching over 8 bases. Looked up from germline, CDR1 is SGDLS and CDR2 is YYNGEE. CDR3 length: 14 amino acids. With 0 bases clipped from V and 7 bases from J, the junction kept 3 bases outside the gene matches. CDR3 in DNA: TGTGCCAGCAGCGTAGTAGACAGGGGAAATGAGCAGTTCTTC. This codes for CASSVVDRGNEQFF.

The chain is built from TRBV14 and TRBJ1-1, with 8 bases identical to TRBD1. CDR3 length equals 17 residues. V shed 6 bases and J 0 bases; nucleotides not matched to a gene: 12. The germline V gene has CDR1 SGHDN and CDR2 FVKESK. The DNA of the CDR3 is TGTGCCAGCAGTCTAAGGACAGGGACCTTCTTGAACACTGAAGCTTTCTTT. It translates to CASSLRTGTFLNTEAFF.